The 30 T cell receptor beta chains reported below all come from one sample, sequenced in a study of shared clonotypes between healthy human individuals. Profiling relied on immunoSEQ multiplex PCR, and the TCRdb table lists in-frame clones only, not all of them. The sample has 85,000 to 100,000 clones; roughly three quarters are singletons. The sequenced material came from memory CD8+ T cells sorted from blood. The subset is: CD45RO+ cells pooled with CCR7-negative TemRA cells. These receptors originate from a man under 40 in good health.

This clone was recorded a few times. The chain recombines TRBV7-3 with TRBJ1-2; D is unresolved. Germline CDR1 reads SGHTA; CDR2 reads FQGTGA. The V end lost 2 bases, the J end lost 5 bases, and 0 bases lay between the germline ends. This CDR3 has 10 residues. This CDR3 reads CASSLYGYTF. In DNA, the CDR3 is TGTGCCAGCAGCTTATATGGCTACACCTTC.

The rearrangement joins TRBV19 to TRBJ1-2; 10 bases map to TRBD1. The V gene end was trimmed by 3 bases and the J gene end by 3 bases; junction bases not matched to a gene: 4. The germline V gene has CDR1 LNHDA and CDR2 SQIVND (reference sequence). The CDR3 is made up of 15 amino acids. CDR3 in amino acids: CASSILGQGDYGYTF. For the CDR3, the DNA is TGTGCCAGTAGTATCCTCGGACAGGGGGACTATGGCTACACCTTC.

V and J are TRBV11-3 and TRBJ2-7; 9 bases align to TRBD1. This CDR3 contains 15 residues. The germline V gene encodes CDR1 SGHNT and CDR2 YENEEA. V was clipped by 5 bases and J by 5 bases; unmatched bases: 10. For the CDR3, the DNA is TGTGCCAGCAGCCCACAGGGGGCGGACAACCACGAGCAGTACTTC. The encoded protein is CASSPQGADNHEQYF. The whole variable domain, remainder taken from reference TRBV11-3 and TRBJ2-7, is EAGVVQSPRYKIIEKKQPVAFWCNPISGHNTLYWYLQNLGQGPELLIRYENEEAVDDSQLPKDRFSAERLKGVDSTLKIQPAELGDSAVYLCASSPQGADNHEQYFGPGTRLTVT.

This clone is medium-sized within its sample. The chain combines TRBV19 with TRBJ2-7; 10 bases are shared with TRBD2. V lost 5 bases and J lost 6; bases outside the gene matches: 7. Per germline, CDR1 LNHDA and CDR2 SQIVND (reference sequence). The length of the CDR3 is 14 residues. CDR3 nucleotides: TGTGCCAGTAGTCTTGATAGCGGGAGGAGCGAGCAGTACTTC. As protein: CASSLDSGRSEQYF.

J is TRBJ2-5 and V is TRBV27; D is unclear. Trimming took 1 base from V and 1 from J, leaving 10 bases between them. From germline, CDR1 is MNHEY and CDR2 SMNVEV (reference sequence). This CDR3 contains 15 residues. The CDR3 sequence is CASSLYGNPQETQYF. Here the CDR3 DNA reads TGTGCCAGCAGTTTATACGGAAACCCCCAAGAGACCCAGTACTTC.

The chain is built from TRBV11-2 and TRBJ2-3, with TRBD2 as a possible D gene (5 bases). CDR1 is SGHAT and CDR2 is FQNNGV in the germline V gene. Trimming stripped 5 bases from V and 0 bases from J, with 15 bases between. CDR3 length equals 16 residues. The CDR3 loop is CASSPRRETSTDTQYF. CDR3 sequence (DNA): TGTGCCAGCAGCCCACGTAGGGAGACTAGCACAGATACGCAGTATTTT.

The chain uses TRBV7-8 and TRBJ2-1; 11 bases match TRBD2. In germline, CDR1 is SGHVS, CDR2 FQNEAQ. The V and J ends lost 3 bases and 5 bases, in that order; junction bases with no gene match: 6. The CDR3 has 16 residues. CDR3 sequence reads: CASSFSRLAGNNEQFF. The CDR3 nucleotides are TGTGCCAGCAGCTTTAGTCGACTAGCGGGAAACAATGAGCAGTTCTTC.

The rearrangement uses TRBV5-6 and TRBJ2-7; 12 bases are a match to TRBD1. Germline CDR1 SGHDT, CDR2 YYEEEE. The CDR3 consists of 14 residues. The ends lost 3 bases at V and 5 bases at J; junction bases unmatched: 3. The CDR3 reads CASSSGTGGHEQYF. DNA of the CDR3: TGTGCCAGCAGCTCCGGGACAGGGGGCCACGAGCAGTACTTC.

This clone was counted many times. The V gene is TRBV5-4, the J gene TRBJ2-1; 10 bases match TRBD1. V gave up 4 bases and J gave up 15 bases; unmatched junction bases: 16. Germline V CDR1 and CDR2: SGHNT, YYREEE (reference sequence). There are 15 residues in the CDR3. DNA for the CDR3: TGTGCCAGCAGCGGGACAGGGGAGTTGGACCTAGATCCGTTCTTC. Translated, it gives CASSGTGELDLDPFF.

This chain connects TRBV28 to TRBJ2-1; D is uncertain. The germline V gene encodes CDR1 MDHEN and CDR2 SYDVKM. This CDR3 has 13 residues. V was pared by 2 bases and J by 8 bases, with 10 bases between. The CDR3 loop is CASSLGGVYEQFF. The CDR3 DNA reads TGTGCCAGCAGTTTAGGTGGTGTTTATGAGCAGTTCTTC.

The chain carries TRBV19 and TRBJ1-1; D is uncertain. Deletions cut 6 bases from V and 0 bases from J, with 5 bases between. CDR1 and CDR2 (germline): LNHDA, SQIVND (reference sequence). CDR3 length: 12 residues. The CDR3 region is CASSAVNTEAFF. The CDR3, as DNA: TGTGCCAGTAGCGCGGTGAACACTGAAGCTTTCTTT.

V usage is TRBV28 and J usage is TRBJ1-1; D may be TRBD1 (5 bases). The V end was cut by 6 bases, the J end by 0 bases, with 14 bases between. This CDR3 region has 15 residues. Germline assignment: CDR1 MDHEN and CDR2 SYDVKM. CDR3 sequence (DNA): TGTGCCAGCAGAGGTCCCGGGACCGTGAACACTGAAGCTTTCTTT. This encodes CASRGPGTVNTEAFF. The entire variable domain, with the rest obtained from reference TRBV28 and TRBJ1-1, is as follows: DVKVTQSSRYLVKRTGEKVFLECVQDMDHENMFWYRQDPGLGLRLIYFSYDVKMKEKGDIPEGYSVSREKKERFSLILESASTNQTSMYLCASRGPGTVNTEAFFGQGTRLTVV.

This rearrangement joins TRBV11-2 to TRBJ1-5, with D perhaps matching TRBD1 (6 bases). Trimming cost V 3 bases and J 2 bases, with 11 bases left between them. CDR3 length: 15 residues. CDR1 and CDR2 from the germline V gene are SGHAT and FQNNGV. CDR3 sequence (DNA): TGTGCCAGCAGCTTGGCAGGGGCTGGCAATCAGCCCCAGCATTTT. This gives the protein CASSLAGAGNQPQHF.

The chain links TRBV5-5 to TRBJ1-2; TRBD1 agrees at 10 bases. Trimming took 3 bases from V and 6 from J; bases not matched to a gene: 5. This CDR3 is 14 amino acids long. CDR1 is SGHKS and CDR2 is YYEKEE in the germline V gene (reference sequence). DNA for the CDR3: TGTGCCAGCAGCTATCGACAGGGGGCAGATGGCTACACCTTC. Protein product: CASSYRQGADGYTF. Full variable domain (rest looked up from reference TRBV5-5 and TRBJ1-2): DAGVTQSPTHLIKTRGQQVTLRCSPISGHKSVSWYQQVLGQGPQFIFQYYEKEERGRGNFPDRFSARQFPNYSSELNVNALLLGDSALYLCASSYRQGADGYTFGSGTRLTVV.

This clone was seen ten or more times. The gene calls are TRBV5-4 and TRBJ1-2, with 8 bases lining up with TRBD1. The J segment lost 0 bases and the V segment lost 0 bases, leaving 4 bases of the junction unmatched. Per germline, CDR1 SGHNT and CDR2 YYREEE (reference sequence). CDR3 size: 16 residues. CDR3 residues: CASSLGVDRANYGYTF. For the CDR3, the DNA is TGTGCCAGCAGCTTGGGGGTGGACAGGGCTAACTATGGCTACACCTTC.

CDR3 sequence (DNA): TGTGCCAGCAGTGCTACCGACATTACGGACGGCCCAAGGGAGACCCAGTACTTC. Protein: CASSATDITDGPRETQYF. This chain links TRBV25-1 with TRBJ2-5, with D hard to call. The CDR3 length is 18 residues. The V gene lost 4 bases and the J gene lost 5 bases, with 26 bases spanning the gap. Germline V lookup: CDR1 MGHDK, CDR2 SYGVNS.

The chain joins TRBV7-2 to TRBJ1-1; D call uncertain. The CDR3 is 12 amino acids. CDR1 and CDR2 from the germline V gene are SGHTA and FQGNSA. V was trimmed by 2 bases and J by 8 bases, leaving 9 bases between them. The CDR3 here is CASSLNGIEAFF. In nucleotides, the CDR3 is TGTGCCAGCAGCTTAAACGGAATAGAAGCTTTCTTT. The full variable domain, completed using reference TRBV7-2 and TRBJ1-1, is GAGVSQSPSNKVTEKGKDVELRCDPISGHTALYWYRQSLGQGLEFLIYFQGNSAPDKSGLPSDRFSAERTGGSVSTLTIQRTQQEDSAVYLCASSLNGIEAFFGQGTRLTVV.

This chain's CDR3 is CASSSRTSGTIEQYF. In DNA form, the CDR3 reads TGTGCCAGCAGCTCCAGGACTAGCGGGACAATAGAGCAGTACTTC. The chain is built from TRBV13 and TRBJ2-7; 12 nucleotides align to TRBD2. V gave up 4 bases and J gave up 7 bases; unmatched junction bases: 8. The CDR3 spans 15 residues. Germline CDR1 reads PRHDT; CDR2 reads FYEKMQ (reference sequence).

V gene TRBV7-9 combines with J gene TRBJ2-7, with TRBD2 matching over 7 bases. Germline CDR1 is SEHNR and CDR2 is FQNEAQ (reference sequence). The CDR3 spans 14 residues. V gave up 5 bases and J gave up 4 bases; unmatched junction bases: 8. CDR3 nucleotide sequence: TGTGCCAGCAGCGGGTCGGCGGGAGTGTACGAGCAGTACTTC. Amino acid sequence: CASSGSAGVYEQYF.

This chain connects TRBV27 to TRBJ2-1, with D possibly being TRBD2 (6 bases). The CDR3 spans 15 residues. Per the germline V gene, CDR1 is MNHEY and CDR2 is SMNVEV (reference sequence). Trimming cost V 8 bases and J 7 bases, with 21 bases left between them. The CDR3 spells CASRTGGRITNEQFF. Here the CDR3 DNA reads TGTGCCAGCCGGACCGGTGGGAGGATTACAAATGAGCAGTTCTTC.

A few counts support this clone. The V and J genes are TRBV6-1 and TRBJ2-1; 11 nucleotides match TRBD1. Germline V CDR1 and CDR2: MNHNS, SASEGT. J was trimmed by 5 bases and V by 3 bases; bases with no gene match: 6. CDR3 length: 16 residues. The DNA for the CDR3 is TGTGCCAGCAGTGACGCCGGGACAGGGGGTGACAATGAGCAGTTCTTC. It codes for CASSDAGTGGDNEQFF.

The CDR3 nucleotides read TGTGCCAGCAGTTTATTCAGCAATCAGCCCCAGCATTTT. Translating gives CASSLFSNQPQHF. The rearrangement links TRBV28 to TRBJ1-5; no definite D call. This CDR3 contains 13 residues. CDR1 is MDHEN, CDR2 SYDVKM, per germline. V was cut by 1 base and J by 1 base, with 2 bases left in between.

The rearrangement joins TRBV4-2 to TRBJ1-1; D not certain. Germline V lookup: CDR1 LGHNA, CDR2 YNFKEQ. The length of the CDR3 is 14 residues. The V gene lost 4 bases and the J gene lost 1 base, with 10 bases spanning the gap. The CDR3: CASSPVHRNTEAFF. The CDR3 bases are TGTGCCAGCAGCCCAGTACATAGGAACACTGAAGCTTTCTTT.

A remark on this clone: Given a far larger clone just one base away, this is likely a sequencing read error. The chain employs TRBV6-5 and TRBJ2-5; 11 nucleotides agree with TRBD1. The tail of the sequence fits TRBJ2-7 better, so the J call may be wrong. Germline assignment: CDR1 MNHEY and CDR2 SVGAGI. This CDR3 contains 14 residues. CDR3 in amino acids: CASSSGTGGYEQYF. DNA for the CDR3: TGTGCCAGCAGTTCCGGGACAGGGGGCTACGAGCAGTACTTC.

The J gene is TRBJ2-7, the V gene TRBV4-2; D might be TRBD2 (6 bases). Per the germline V gene, CDR1 is LGHNA and CDR2 is YNFKEQ. This CDR3 contains 15 residues. V shed 0 bases and J shed 2 bases, with 11 bases lying between them. CDR3 region: CASSQDHGSTYEQYF. CDR3 bases: TGTGCCAGCAGCCAAGATCACGGGAGTACCTACGAGCAGTACTTC.

This clone was seen a handful of times. J is TRBJ1-3 and V is TRBV28; D call uncertain. CDR1 is MDHEN and CDR2 is SYDVKM in the germline V gene. With 5 bases removed from V and 8 bases from J, the gap between germline ends came to 7 bases. There are 11 residues in the CDR3. CDR3 residues: CASSMKDTIYF. The CDR3 DNA sequence: TGTGCCAGCAGTATGAAGGACACCATATATTTT.

This clone was seen repeatedly, ten times or more. The chain couples TRBV4-1 to TRBJ2-1, with D uncertain. CDR3 length: 16 residues. V was cut by 3 bases and J by 0 bases, with 12 bases left in between. Germline V gene lookup returns CDR1 MGHRA and CDR2 YSYEKL. For the CDR3, the DNA is TGCGCCAGCAGCCATGAGTCCCTGGGCTCCTACAATGAGCAGTTCTTC. Its translation: CASSHESLGSYNEQFF.

This clone was seen just once. The rearrangement joins TRBV5-1 to TRBJ2-7; perhaps TRBD2 as D (7 bases). Germline CDR1 SGHRS, CDR2 YFSETQ. Trimming cost V 0 bases and J 1 base, with 14 bases left between them. This CDR3 spans 16 amino acids. The CDR3 loop reads CASSLGLGGQSYEQYF. The CDR3 coding sequence is TGCGCCAGCAGCTTGGGATTGGGGGGGCAATCCTACGAGCAGTACTTC.

V is TRBV19 and J is TRBJ1-1, with D possibly matching TRBD1 (5 bases). The V gene lost 7 bases and the J gene lost 0 bases, with 12 bases spanning the gap. This CDR3 comprises 14 residues. In germline, CDR1 is LNHDA, CDR2 SQIVND (reference sequence). CDR3 in amino acids: CASNWGSMNTEAFF. Written as DNA, the CDR3 is TGTGCCAGTAATTGGGGCAGCATGAACACTGAAGCTTTCTTT.

The sample holds one count of this clone. V usage is TRBV25-1 and J usage is TRBJ2-1; 8 bases map to TRBD1. Germline V CDR1 and CDR2: MGHDK, SYGVNS. Losses at the gene ends were 5 bases for V and 2 bases for J; bases not matched to a gene: 5. This CDR3 contains 15 residues. CDR3: CASSTGQGPYNEQFF. DNA for the CDR3: TGTGCCAGCAGTACCGGACAGGGTCCCTACAATGAGCAGTTCTTC. Based on the CDR3 plus reference TRBV25-1 and TRBJ2-1, the full variable domain is EADIYQTPRYLVIGTGKKITLECSQTMGHDKMYWYQQDPGMELHLIHYSYGVNSTEKGDLSSESTVSRIRTEHFPLTLESARPSHTSQYLCASSTGQGPYNEQFFGPGTRLTVL.